This T cell receptor beta chain was sequenced in a study of regulatory and conventional T cells in RAG deficiency. Looking at the study overall: Hypomorphic RAG mutations in CID or atypical SCID frequently accompany autoimmunity.

V shed 1 base, J shed 0 bases, and the junction held 0 bases outside the gene matches. CDR1 is MGHRA, CDR2 YSYEKL, per germline. The CDR3 has 14 amino acids. This clone occurred once. Blood CD4+ CD25-low CD127-high conventional T cells supplied the genomic DNA template. Profiling relied on immunoSEQ multiplex PCR, and the TCRdb table lists in-frame clones only, not all of them. The table lists more than 7,000 clones, around 94% of them singletons. The rearrangement uses TRBV4-1 and TRBJ2-7; 7 bases align to TRBD1. This TCR was recovered from a human donor with RAG deficiency presenting as severe combined immunodeficiency. The sequencing input was CD4+ effector T cells sorted from blood. Here the CDR3 DNA reads TGCGCCAGCAGCCAAGGGGACAGCTCCTACGAGCAGTACTTC. Translated: CASSQGDSSYEQYF.